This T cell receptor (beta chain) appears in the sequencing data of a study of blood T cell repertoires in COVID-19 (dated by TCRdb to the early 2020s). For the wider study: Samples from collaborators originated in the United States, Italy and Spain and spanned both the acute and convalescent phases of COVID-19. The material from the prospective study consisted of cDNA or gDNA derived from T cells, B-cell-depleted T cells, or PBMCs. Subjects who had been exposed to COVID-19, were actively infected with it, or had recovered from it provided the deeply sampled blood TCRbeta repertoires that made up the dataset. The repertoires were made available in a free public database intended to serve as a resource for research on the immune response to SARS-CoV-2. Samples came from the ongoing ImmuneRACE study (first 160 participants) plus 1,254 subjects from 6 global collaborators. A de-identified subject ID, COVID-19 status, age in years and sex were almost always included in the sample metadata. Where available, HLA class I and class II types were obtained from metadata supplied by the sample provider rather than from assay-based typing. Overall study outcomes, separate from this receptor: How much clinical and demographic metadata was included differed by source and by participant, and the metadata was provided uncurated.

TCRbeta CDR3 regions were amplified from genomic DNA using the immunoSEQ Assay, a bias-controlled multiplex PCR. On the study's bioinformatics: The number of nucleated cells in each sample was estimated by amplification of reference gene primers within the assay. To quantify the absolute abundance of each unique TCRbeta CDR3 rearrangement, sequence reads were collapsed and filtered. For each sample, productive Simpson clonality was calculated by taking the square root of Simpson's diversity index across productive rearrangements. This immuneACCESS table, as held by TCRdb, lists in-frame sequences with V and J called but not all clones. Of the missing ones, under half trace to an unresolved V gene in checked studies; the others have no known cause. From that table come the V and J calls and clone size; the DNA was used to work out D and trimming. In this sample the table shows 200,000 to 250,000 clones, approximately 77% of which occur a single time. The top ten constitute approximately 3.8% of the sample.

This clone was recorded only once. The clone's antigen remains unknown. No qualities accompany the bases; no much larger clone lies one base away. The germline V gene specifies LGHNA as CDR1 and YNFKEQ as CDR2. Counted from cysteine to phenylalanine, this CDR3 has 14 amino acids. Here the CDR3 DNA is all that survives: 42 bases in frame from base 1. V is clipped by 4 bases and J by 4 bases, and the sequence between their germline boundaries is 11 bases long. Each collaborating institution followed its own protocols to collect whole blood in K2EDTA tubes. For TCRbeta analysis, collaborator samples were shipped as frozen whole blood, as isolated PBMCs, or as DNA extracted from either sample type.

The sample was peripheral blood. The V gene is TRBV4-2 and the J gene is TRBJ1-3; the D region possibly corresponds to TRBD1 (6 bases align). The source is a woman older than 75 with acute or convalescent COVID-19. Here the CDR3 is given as CASSPGTLGNTIYF. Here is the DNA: TGTGCCAGCAGCCCCGGGACACTCGGAAACACCATATATTTT.